The sequence of this T cell receptor (beta chain) was determined in a study of blood T cell repertoires in COVID-19 (dated by TCRdb to 2018 to 2020). In the study overall: Samples from collaborators originated in the United States, Italy and Spain and spanned both the acute and convalescent phases of COVID-19. The prospective study material was composed of cDNA or gDNA derived from T cells, B-cell-depleted T cells, or PBMCs. Subjects who had been exposed to COVID-19, were actively infected with it, or had recovered from it provided the deeply sampled blood TCRbeta repertoires that made up the dataset. The repertoires were released in a freely available public database meant as a resource for research on the immune response to SARS-CoV-2. Samples came from the ongoing ImmuneRACE study (first 160 participants) plus 1,254 subjects from 6 global collaborators. A de-identified subject ID, COVID-19 status, age in years and sex were almost always included in the sample metadata. Where available, HLA class I and class II types were taken from metadata supplied by the sample provider and were not determined by assay-based typing.

General study outcomes and caveats: The amount of clinical and demographic metadata varied by source and participant and was provided uncurated.

Notes on this clone: Its antigen is currently not known. No base qualities exist here, and no much larger clone lies one base off it.

TCRbeta CDR3 regions were amplified from genomic DNA by means of the immunoSEQ Assay, a bias-controlled multiplex PCR. The paper's processing steps were these. The number of nucleated cells in each sample was estimated from the amplification of reference gene primers within the assay. Sequence reads were collapsed and filtered to measure the absolute abundance of every unique TCRbeta CDR3 rearrangement. For each sample, productive Simpson clonality was calculated as the square root of Simpson's diversity index across productive rearrangements. TCRdb carries this immuneACCESS record with in-frame sequences only. Its versions omit some clonotypes, under half of them owing to an unresolved V gene in the studies checked, with the rest unexplained. The V and J calls and the clone size are those of that table, but D and trimming were determined from the DNA. Across this sample there are 150,000 to 160,000 clones, with 80% to 90% seen only once. More than 14% of the sample lies in the top ten.

The germline V gene yields SGDLS for CDR1 and YYNGEE for CDR2. From cysteine to phenylalanine, the CDR3 is 14 amino acids long. Solely the CDR3 DNA is kept, with 42 bases framed from the first base. V is shortened by 0 bases, J by 2 bases, and the region joining them spans 9 bases. Collaborating institutions collected whole blood in K2EDTA tubes following their own protocols. Collaborator samples were shipped for TCRbeta analysis as frozen whole blood, isolated PBMCs, or DNA extracted from either sample type. The rearrangement combines TRBV9 with TRBJ2-7; a tentative D match to TRBD1 spans 5 bases. Source material: peripheral blood. The sequence came from a woman aged 40 to 49 with acute or convalescent COVID-19. The sequence in DNA is TGTGCCAGCAGCGTAGATACAGGTACCTACGAGCAGTACTTC. Translated, it gives CASSVDTGTYEQYF.